This paragraph reports one T cell receptor beta chain. TCRdb keeps only in-frame clones here, not all; method: immunoSEQ multiplex PCR. The sample holds more than 65,000 clones, under 95% seen once. The data were taken from a study of blood T cell repertoires in COVID-19. In the study overall: Samples taken during acute and convalescent COVID-19 were collected in the United States, Italy and Spain. PBMCs, B-cell-depleted T cells, or T cells provided the cDNA or gDNA that made up the material.

Germline-derived CDR1 and CDR2 are ENHRY and SYGVKD. V was pared by 7 bases and J by 6 bases, with 18 bases between. The CDR3 is 14 residues long. This TCR was recovered from a human donor in a cohort sampled during active COVID-19. The sample taken for sequencing was peripheral blood. This chain uses TRBV10-3 with TRBJ1-1; D not resolved. CDR3 coding DNA: TGTGCCATCACCCCGGGCAGTAGAGGGCCTGAAGCTTTCTTT. Translated, it gives CAITPGSRGPEAFF.